The 10 T cell receptor beta chains reported below all come from one sample, sequenced in a study of response to subunit inactivated influenza vaccine. TCRdb used MiXCR to reprocess the RT-PCR reads, holding one entry per CDR3 protein. This table holds over 750,000 distinct CDR3 sequences, approximately 21% found once. Sequences were derived from PBMCs from blood, sampled about 5 days after vaccination. The origin of the receptors is a man aged 45-65 years who received an inactivated influenza vaccine.

This clonotype appeared a few times. The rearrangement joins TRBV28 to TRBJ2-5; 7 nucleotides agree with TRBD1. Germline CDR1 reads MDHEN; CDR2 reads SYDVKM. CDR3 size: 13 residues. Germline trimming cut 10 bases from V and 4 bases from J; bases unmatched to any gene: 9. CDR3 region: CAIQTGSRETQYF. The CDR3 DNA sequence: TGTGCCATCCAGACAGGGTCCCGAGAGACCCAGTACTTC.

This clonotype was observed a few times. The chain's CDR3 is CSARLFSYEQYF. The CDR3 DNA is TGCAGTGCTAGACTTTTTTCCTACGAGCAGTACTTC. This rearrangement joins TRBV20-1 to TRBJ2-7; D unresolved. Between the trimmed V and J ends, which lost 2 bases and 1 base, there was a span of 6 bases. The length of the CDR3 is 12 residues. Germline V CDR1 and CDR2: DFQATT, SNEGSKA (reference sequence).

V usage is TRBV4-2 and J usage is TRBJ2-7; no firm D call. V gave up 4 bases and J gave up 3 bases, with 13 bases separating them. The length of the CDR3 is 14 residues. Germline V gene data show CDR1 as LGHNA and CDR2 as YNFKEQ. This CDR3 is CASSPPQRNYEQYF. CDR3 bases: TGTGCCAGCAGCCCACCACAACGGAACTACGAGCAGTACTTC.

Of note for this clonotype: One end of the junction varies from germline; a read error may be responsible. This rearrangement joins TRBV11-3 to TRBJ1-1, with D maybe TRBD1 (5 bases). The CDR3 consists of 15 residues. Germline lookup yields CDR1 SGHNT and CDR2 YENEEA. CDR3: CTSSPFQGLNTEAFF. CDR3 sequence (DNA): TGTACCAGCAGCCCATTTCAGGGACTGAACACTGAAGCTTTCTTT.

V is TRBV7-2 and J is TRBJ1-2; D unresolved. V lost 1 base and J lost 1, with 10 bases in between. This CDR3 spans 15 amino acids. Germline V gives CDR1 SGHTA, CDR2 FQGNSA. The CDR3, as DNA: TGTGCCAGCAGCTTAGGGGCAGCTGTTAACTATGGCTACACCTTC. This codes for CASSLGAAVNYGYTF.

This clonotype was observed a handful of times. The chain links TRBV7-9 to TRBJ2-1; 10 bases are shared with TRBD2. J gave up 6 bases and V 5 bases, and 7 bases lay outside the gene matches. The CDR3 is made up of 15 amino acids. Germline-derived CDR1 and CDR2 are SEHNR and FQNEAQ (reference sequence). In DNA, the CDR3 is TGTGCCAGCAGCGGAAGCGGGAGGGCCTCCAATGAGCAGTTCTTC. Amino acid sequence: CASSGSGRASNEQFF.

V and J are TRBV6-5 and TRBJ2-3, with TRBD2 matching 9 bases. This CDR3 spans 15 amino acids. V lost 2 bases to trimming and J lost 6 bases; unmatched junction nucleotides: 6. Per the germline V gene, CDR1 is MNHEY and CDR2 is SVGAGI. The CDR3 protein is CASSYGSGRADTQYF. The DNA for the CDR3 is TGTGCCAGCAGTTACGGTAGCGGGAGAGCTGATACGCAGTATTTT.

The V and J genes are TRBV21-1 and TRBJ2-6. TRBV21-1 is shown as a pseudogene. The CDR3 has 15 amino acids. The CDR3 nucleotides are TGTGCCAGCAGCAAAGCGCTTTCCAGGGCCAACGTCCTGACTTTC. Its protein product is CASSKALSRANVLTF.

This clonotype has a handful of counts. CDR3 in amino acids: CAISERGGTGELFF. The CDR3 nucleotides are TGTGCCATCAGTGAGAGGGGGGGCACCGGGGAGCTGTTTTTT. The genes are TRBV10-3 and TRBJ2-2, with D tentatively TRBD2 (7 bases). From germline, CDR1 is ENHRY and CDR2 SYGVKD. The CDR3 totals 14 residues. V lost 2 bases, J lost 4 bases, and 8 bases lay in between.

This chain uses TRBV11-2 with TRBJ2-1, with D unclear. The V gene's germline CDR1 is SGHAT and CDR2 FQNNGV. This CDR3 spans 11 amino acids. V lost 1 base and J 15 bases, leaving 10 bases between the germline ends. CDR3 region: CASSLGMLSFF. The CDR3 DNA reads TGTGCCAGCAGCTTAGGGATGCTGTCGTTCTTC.